This T cell receptor beta chain derives from a study of PD-1 blockade in mismatch repair-deficient tumors. Overall study: Patients had approximately 11 mismatch repair-deficient cancer types, all previously treated and progressing. Regarding the study as a whole: Rapid post-treatment expansion, then contraction, generally preceding radiologic response, marked tumor-resident clones.

This CDR3 is built from 15 residues. Germline assignment: CDR1 MDHEN and CDR2 SYDVKM. The germline V and J ends were trimmed by 6 bases and 0 bases, with 15 bases remaining between them. Only in-frame clones appear in the TCRdb table, and some are missing; sequencing was by immunoSEQ multiplex PCR. Here the sample spans 120,000 or so clones, about nine tenths being singletons. Every patient had mismatch repair deficiency by PCR or immunohistochemistry. A few pembrolizumab responders had their TCRs sequenced. With respect to this clone: What it recognizes is unknown.

The source was peripheral blood, collected 70 to 73 weeks after starting pembrolizumab. V and J are TRBV28 and TRBJ2-7; D gene ambiguous. The TCR sequence derives from an adult with mismatch repair-deficient cancer. The CDR3 bases are TGTGCCAGCAGCGTCACTGGACGGAGCTCCTACGAGCAGTACTTC. Encoded protein: CASSVTGRSSYEQYF. The variable domain in full, completed from reference TRBV28 and TRBJ2-7, reads DVKVTQSSRYLVKRTGEKVFLECVQDMDHENMFWYRQDPGLGLRLIYFSYDVKMKEKGDIPEGYSVSREKKERFSLILESASTNQTSMYLCASSVTGRSSYEQYFGPGTRLTVT.